This T cell receptor (beta chain) came from a study of beta chain features in type 1 diabetes. Using CD45RO/CCR7/CD25/CD127/CD95/CD27, CD4+ naive, central memory, regulatory and stem cell-like memory cells were sorted. General study results and limits: Shorter templates might be favored by PCR, equally in patients and controls. Across patients, naive, central memory and Treg TCRB repertoires exhibited apparently greater similarity than was observed across healthy donors. VDJ junctions from type 1 diabetes patients carried fewer insertions and larger deletions.

Sequencing targeted expressed TCRB transcripts, as all isolated RNA had been reverse transcribed. Some clones are missing from TCRdb's copy, which holds only in-frame ones; the method was immunoSEQ multiplex PCR. Among 970,000 or so clones listed, 15% to 20% were seen once. The CDR3 consists of 13 residues. V shed 4 bases, J shed 8 bases, and the junction held 4 bases outside the gene matches. Germline CDR1 reads MNHEY; CDR2 reads SVGAGI. This clone was counted between two and nine times. The target antigen is unknown. The source of this sequence is a woman under 30 in good health. The V gene is TRBV6-5, the J gene TRBJ1-4; 7 nucleotides match TRBD1. Sequenced sample: naive CD4+ T cells from blood. CDR3 bases: TGTGCCAGCAGTTTCCCGGGACAGGAAAAACTGTTTTTT. Protein: CASSFPGQEKLFF.